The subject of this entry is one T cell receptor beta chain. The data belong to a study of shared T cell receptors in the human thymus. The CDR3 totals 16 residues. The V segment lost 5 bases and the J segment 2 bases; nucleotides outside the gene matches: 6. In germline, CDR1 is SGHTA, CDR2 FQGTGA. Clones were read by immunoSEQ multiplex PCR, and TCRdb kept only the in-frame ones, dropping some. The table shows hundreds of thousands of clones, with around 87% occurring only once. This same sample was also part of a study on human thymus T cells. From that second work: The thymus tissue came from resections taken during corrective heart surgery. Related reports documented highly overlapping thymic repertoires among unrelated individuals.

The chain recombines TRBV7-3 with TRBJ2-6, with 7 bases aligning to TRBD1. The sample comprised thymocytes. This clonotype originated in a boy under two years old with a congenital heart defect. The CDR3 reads CASSPQGSPGANVLTF. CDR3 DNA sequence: TGTGCCAGCAGCCCACAGGGGAGCCCTGGGGCCAACGTCCTGACTTTC.